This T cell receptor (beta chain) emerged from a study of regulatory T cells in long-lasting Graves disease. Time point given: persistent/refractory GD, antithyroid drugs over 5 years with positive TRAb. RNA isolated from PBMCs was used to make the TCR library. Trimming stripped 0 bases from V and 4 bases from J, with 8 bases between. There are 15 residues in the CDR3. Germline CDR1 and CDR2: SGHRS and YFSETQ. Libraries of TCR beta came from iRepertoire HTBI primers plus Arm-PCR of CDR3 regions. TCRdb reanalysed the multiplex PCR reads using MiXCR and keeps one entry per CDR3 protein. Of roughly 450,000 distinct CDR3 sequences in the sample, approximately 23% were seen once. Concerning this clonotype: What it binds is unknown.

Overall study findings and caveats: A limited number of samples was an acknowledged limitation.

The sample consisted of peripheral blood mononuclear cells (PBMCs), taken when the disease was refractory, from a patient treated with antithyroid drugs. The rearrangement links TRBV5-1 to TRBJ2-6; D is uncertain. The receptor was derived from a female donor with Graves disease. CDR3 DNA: TGCGCCAGCAGCTTGGAAAACGCCGGGGCCAACGTCCTGACTTTC. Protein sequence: CASSLENAGANVLTF.